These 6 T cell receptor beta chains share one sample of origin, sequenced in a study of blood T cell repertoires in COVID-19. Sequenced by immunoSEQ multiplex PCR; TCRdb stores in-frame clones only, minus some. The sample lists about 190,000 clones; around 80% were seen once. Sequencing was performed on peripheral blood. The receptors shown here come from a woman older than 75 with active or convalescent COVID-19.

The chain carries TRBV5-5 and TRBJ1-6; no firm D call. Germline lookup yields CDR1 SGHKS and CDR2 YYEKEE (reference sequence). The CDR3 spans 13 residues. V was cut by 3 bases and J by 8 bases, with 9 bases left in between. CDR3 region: CASSSETYSPLHF. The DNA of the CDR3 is TGTGCCAGCAGCTCCGAGACATATTCACCCCTCCACTTT. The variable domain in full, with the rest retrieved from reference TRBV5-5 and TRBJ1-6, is DAGVTQSPTHLIKTRGQQVTLRCSPISGHKSVSWYQQVLGQGPQFIFQYYEKEERGRGNFPDRFSARQFPNYSSELNVNALLLGDSALYLCASSSETYSPLHFGNGTRLTVT.

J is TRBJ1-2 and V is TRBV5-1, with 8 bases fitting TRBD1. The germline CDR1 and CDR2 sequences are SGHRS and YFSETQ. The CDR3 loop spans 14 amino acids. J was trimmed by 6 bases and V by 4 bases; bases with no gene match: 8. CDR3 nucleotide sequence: TGCGCCAGCAGCCAACGACAGGGGTTCAATGGCTACACCTTC. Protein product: CASSQRQGFNGYTF.

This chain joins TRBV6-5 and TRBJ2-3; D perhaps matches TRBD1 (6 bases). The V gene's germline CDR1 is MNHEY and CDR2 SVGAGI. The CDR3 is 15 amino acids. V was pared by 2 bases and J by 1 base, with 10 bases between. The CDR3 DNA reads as TGTGCCAGCAGTTACCAGGGGTTGGGCACAGATACGCAGTATTTT. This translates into CASSYQGLGTDTQYF.

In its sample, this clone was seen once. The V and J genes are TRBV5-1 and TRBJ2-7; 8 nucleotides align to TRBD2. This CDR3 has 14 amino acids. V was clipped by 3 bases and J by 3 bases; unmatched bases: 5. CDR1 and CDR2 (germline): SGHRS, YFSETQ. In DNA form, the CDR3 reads TGCGCCAGCAGCTCGAATAGCGGGGTCTACGAGCAGTACTTC. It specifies CASSSNSGVYEQYF.

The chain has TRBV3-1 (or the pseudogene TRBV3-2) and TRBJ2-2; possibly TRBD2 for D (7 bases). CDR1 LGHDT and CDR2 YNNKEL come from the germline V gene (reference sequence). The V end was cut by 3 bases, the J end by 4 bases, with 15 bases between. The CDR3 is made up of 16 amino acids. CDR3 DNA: TGTGCCAGCAGCCATCTAATGGGGGGGGCCACCGGGGAGCTGTTTTTT. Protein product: CASSHLMGGATGELFF.

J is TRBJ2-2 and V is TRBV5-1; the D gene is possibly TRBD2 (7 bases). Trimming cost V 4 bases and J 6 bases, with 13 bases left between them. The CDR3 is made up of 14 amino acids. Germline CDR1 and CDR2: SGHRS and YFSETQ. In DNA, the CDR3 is TGCGCCAGCAGCCCGTGGGGGGGCGCCGGGGAGCTGTTTTTT. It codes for CASSPWGGAGELFF.